This T cell receptor beta chain stems from a study of shared clonotypes between healthy human individuals. Terminally differentiated effector memory CD45RA+ cells were excluded by CCR7 positive selection of CD45RO-negative cells. Data came from immunoSEQ multiplex PCR; TCRdb stores just in-frame clones and leaves some out. This table has more than 2 million clones, roughly 95% appearing once. The CDR3 contains 15 residues. Germline V gives CDR1 SGHVS, CDR2 FQNEAQ. With 4 bases removed from V and 4 bases from J, the gap between germline ends came to 16 bases. Sequencing was carried out using naive CD8+ T cells from PBMCs. The sequence was collected from a man between 18 and 29 years old in good health. Some clones in this sample may be carry-over from other donors' samples. The V gene is TRBV7-8, the J gene TRBJ1-1, with D possibly being TRBD1 (6 bases). The CDR3 nucleotides are TGTGCCAGCAGCTCAGACGGGGGCCGGGCCACTGAAGCTTTCTTT. Amino acids: CASSSDGGRATEAFF.